This passage covers 17 T cell receptor beta chains from one sample sequenced in a study of shared clonotypes between healthy human individuals. Some clones are missing from TCRdb's copy, which holds only in-frame ones; the method was immunoSEQ multiplex PCR. The sample holds about 1 million clones, more than 65% seen once. Sequencing was performed on memory CD4+ T cells sorted from blood. Specified subset: CD45RA-negative fraction. The receptors come from a man between 18 and 35 years old in good health.

This rearrangement joins TRBV18 to TRBJ2-7; possible D gene TRBD1, 5 bases. CDR1 is KGHSH and CDR2 is LQKENI in the germline V gene. CDR3 size: 15 residues. Deletions cut 3 bases from V and 4 bases from J, with 16 bases between. In DNA form, the CDR3 reads TGTGCCAGCTCACCGACAGTTACTGAATATTACGAGCAGTACTTC. It codes for CASSPTVTEYYEQYF.

As to this clone: Different DNA sequences within this sample yield the same CDR3. This chain links TRBV30 with TRBJ1-5; D might be TRBD1 (5 bases). V gave up 3 bases and J gave up 6 bases, with 9 bases separating them. This CDR3 comprises 12 residues. In germline, CDR1 is GTSNPN, CDR2 SVGIG (reference sequence). CDR3 coding DNA: TGTGCCTGGAGAGGGGCGGGTCAGCCCCAGCATTTT. Translation: CAWRGAGQPQHF. The whole variable domain, remainder taken from reference TRBV30 and TRBJ1-5, is SQTIHQWPATLVQPVGSPLSLECTVEGTSNPNLYWYRQAAGRGLQLLFYSVGIGQISSEVPQNLSASRPQDRQFILSSKKLLLSDSGFYLCAWRGAGQPQHFGDGTRLSIL.

This rearrangement joins TRBV4-3 to TRBJ1-2; D unclear. There are 14 residues in the CDR3. V shed 0 bases and J shed 4 bases, with 9 bases lying between them. Germline V gene data show CDR1 as LGHNA and CDR2 as YSLEER. The CDR3 sequence is CASSQEARGYGYTF. For the CDR3, the DNA is TGCGCCAGCAGCCAAGAGGCCCGAGGCTATGGCTACACCTTC.

To note about this clone: The identical CDR3 is also encoded by other nucleotide sequences in the sample. The chain employs TRBV11-3 and TRBJ2-3; no firm D call. CDR3 length equals 13 residues. Germline V gene data show CDR1 as SGHNT and CDR2 as YENEEA. With 1 base removed from V and 4 bases from J, the gap between germline ends came to 6 bases. This CDR3 reads CASSLGRSDTQYF. The DNA for the CDR3 is TGTGCCAGCAGCTTAGGGAGATCAGATACGCAGTATTTT.

The rearrangement uses TRBV10-3 and TRBJ2-1; TRBD2 aligns across 11 bases. Per germline, CDR1 ENHRY and CDR2 SYGVKD. V was clipped by 5 bases and J by 0 bases; unmatched bases: 9. The CDR3 has 18 residues. CDR3 bases: TGTGCCATCAGTTCTCGTAGACTAGCGGGGACCTCCTACAATGAGCAGTTCTTC. Its protein is CAISSRRLAGTSYNEQFF.

V is TRBV10-3 and J is TRBJ2-7; D possibly corresponds to TRBD2 (6 bases). The V gene lost 4 bases and the J gene lost 3 bases, with 13 bases spanning the gap. The CDR3 has 14 amino acids. CDR1 ENHRY and CDR2 SYGVKD come from the germline V gene. CDR3 coding DNA: TGTGCCATCAGTGCCCAGGAGGGTCTCTACGAGCAGTACTTC. Translation gives CAISAQEGLYEQYF.

Worth noting for this clone: The sample contains more than one DNA sequence encoding this CDR3. The rearrangement joins TRBV10-1 to TRBJ2-5; D unresolved. The CDR3 is 12 residues long. Trimming left V 6 bases short and J 4 bases short, with 9 bases between. CDR1 and CDR2 (germline): WNHNN, SYGVQD (reference sequence). CDR3 loop: CASSGPGETQYF. CDR3 nucleotides: TGCGCCAGCAGCGGGCCAGGAGAGACCCAGTACTTC.

V usage is TRBV7-2 and J usage is TRBJ1-5, with 7 positions matching TRBD1. V dropped 2 bases and J dropped 0; count of bases not matched to a gene: 10. Germline CDR1 reads SGHTA; CDR2 reads FQGNSA. The CDR3 covers 18 residues. CDR3 amino acids: CASSLPRQGFFSNQPQHF. The CDR3 coding sequence is TGTGCCAGCAGCTTACCGAGACAGGGATTCTTTAGCAATCAGCCCCAGCATTTT. Combining the CDR3 with reference TRBV7-2 and TRBJ1-5 gives the whole variable domain GAGVSQSPSNKVTEKGKDVELRCDPISGHTALYWYRQSLGQGLEFLIYFQGNSAPDKSGLPSDRFSAERTGGSVSTLTIQRTQQEDSAVYLCASSLPRQGFFSNQPQHFGDGTRLSIL.

The chain links TRBV28 to TRBJ1-5, with unresolved D. CDR3 length equals 16 residues. V lost 5 bases and J 3 bases, leaving 17 bases between the germline ends. The germline CDR1 and CDR2 sequences are MDHEN and SYDVKM. CDR3 coding DNA: TGTGCCAGCAGTCCTACAAGAGCGGCAGACAATCAGCCCCAGCATTTT. Translated: CASSPTRAADNQPQHF.

The chain has TRBV11-2 and TRBJ2-3, with 11 bases fitting TRBD2. CDR3 length equals 14 residues. Germline V gene lookup returns CDR1 SGHAT and CDR2 FQNNGV. Trimming removed 3 bases from V and 6 bases from J; junction bases left unmatched: 2. The CDR3 sequence is CASSLTSGADTQYF. CDR3 DNA sequence: TGTGCCAGCAGCTTGACTAGCGGGGCGGATACGCAGTATTTT. Based on the CDR3 plus reference TRBV11-2 and TRBJ2-3, the full variable domain is EAGVAQSPRYKIIEKRQSVAFWCNPISGHATLYWYQQILGQGPKLLIQFQNNGVVDDSQLPKDRFSAERLKGVDSTLKIQPAKLEDSAVYLCASSLTSGADTQYFGPGTRLTVL.

This sequence joins TRBV19 and TRBJ1-5; no definite D call. The CDR3 runs 12 residues. The ends were cut back, 7 bases at V and 4 bases at J, with 8 bases in the middle. Per germline, CDR1 LNHDA and CDR2 SQIVND (reference sequence). As DNA, the CDR3 is TGTGCCAGTACAATCCTTAATCAGCCCCAGCATTTT. Encoded protein: CASTILNQPQHF.

Comment on this clone: The same CDR3 also results from other DNA sequences found in this sample. The rearrangement links TRBV18 to TRBJ2-5, with 9 bases aligning to TRBD1. V shed 6 bases and J 5 bases; nucleotides not matched to a gene: 1. The CDR3 is 12 residues long. CDR1 KGHSH and CDR2 LQKENI come from the germline V gene. The CDR3 nucleotides are TGTGCCAGCTCGGGACAGGGTGAGACCCAGTACTTC. The encoded protein is CASSGQGETQYF.

V and J are TRBV7-8 and TRBJ2-7; D is possibly TRBD1 (5 bases). The CDR3 runs to 13 residues. Trimming cost V 4 bases and J 6 bases, with 13 bases left between them. Per the germline V gene, CDR1 is SGHVS and CDR2 is FQNEAQ. The chain's CDR3 is CASSYTPRVEQYF. For the CDR3, the DNA is TGTGCCAGCAGCTACACGCCCAGGGTCGAGCAGTACTTC.

The chain has TRBV6-1 and TRBJ2-7; D might be TRBD1 (6 bases). Germline lookup yields CDR1 MNHNS and CDR2 SASEGT. Trimming stripped 6 bases from V and 2 bases from J, with 14 bases between. This CDR3 contains 14 residues. The CDR3 here is CASRGRTVAYEQYF. The DNA for the CDR3 is TGTGCCAGCAGGGGACGGACAGTAGCCTACGAGCAGTACTTC.

The J gene is TRBJ2-2, the V gene TRBV5-4, with a possible D match to TRBD2 (5 bases). Germline loops: CDR1 SGHNT, CDR2 YYREEE (reference sequence). The CDR3 consists of 16 residues. Trimming cost V 6 bases and J 0 bases, with 15 bases left between them. The chain's CDR3 is CASTLNPLANTGELFF. The DNA for the CDR3 is TGTGCCAGCACCTTAAATCCACTAGCGAACACCGGGGAGCTGTTTTTT.

V is TRBV18 and J is TRBJ2-1; D unresolved. This CDR3 comprises 12 residues. V lost 3 bases and J lost 8, with 8 bases in between. Germline V CDR1 and CDR2: KGHSH, LQKENI. The CDR3 sequence: CASSPLSDEQFF. In DNA form, the CDR3 reads TGTGCCAGCTCACCCCTATCCGATGAGCAGTTCTTC.

V is TRBV5-5 and J is TRBJ2-7; D gene ambiguous. This CDR3 comprises 15 residues. V was clipped by 0 bases and J by 0 bases, with 10 bases between them. The germline V gene encodes CDR1 SGHKS and CDR2 YYEKEE (reference sequence). CDR3 sequence: CASSLEQIPSYEQYF. CDR3 in DNA: TGTGCCAGCAGCTTGGAACAGATCCCCTCCTACGAGCAGTACTTC.